Below, one TCR beta chain is given with its context. This specimen comes from a study of shared clonotypes between healthy human individuals. Unsorted samples used some 89 million PBMCs for genomic DNA. This CDR3 contains 12 residues. V lost 4 bases to trimming and J lost 12 bases, with 15 bases between them. Per the germline V gene, CDR1 is SGHNT and CDR2 is YENEEA. The method was immunoSEQ multiplex PCR; TCRdb's version includes in-frame clones alone and lacks a portion of them. The table lists fewer than 550,000 clones, over 75% of them singletons, with roughly an eighth in the top ten. The V call is TRBV11-3, the J call TRBJ1-1; weak D call: TRBD1 (5 bases). Sequences were obtained from PBMCs. The receptor comes from a woman aged 40 to 50 in good health. Some clones in this sample may be carry-over from other donors' samples. CDR3 loop: CASSSAGRQPFF. DNA for the CDR3: TGTGCCAGCAGCTCCGCCGGAAGACAGCCTTTCTTT.